This is a list of T cell receptor beta chains from one sample in a study of OX40 agonist ivuxolimab in advanced cancers. Clones were sequenced by immunoSEQ multiplex PCR, and TCRdb holds only the in-frame ones, with some missing. The sample holds around 46,000 clones; approximately 86% are singletons and the top ten take about an eighth. The specimen was CD4+ or CD8+ T cells sorted from blood, collected in a trial of the OX40 agonist ivuxolimab. These receptors came from an adult with an advanced solid tumor such as melanoma, head and neck, liver or kidney cancer. Both conserved end residues are part of each CDR3. A D gene is named only where the DNA matches it firmly. Clone size is given for some rows only: seen once, a few or many times, or a class if the clone is expanded.

abundance: -; j_gene: TRBJ2-3; v_gene: TRBV4-1; d_gene: -; CDR3nt: TGCGCCAGCAGCCAAGGGTGGGGGGAAACAGATACGCAGTATTTT; CDR3aa: CASSQGWGETDTQYF
abundance: -; j_gene: TRBJ1-2; v_gene: TRBV10-2; d_gene: -; CDR3nt: TGCGCCAGCAGTGAAGATCTCTATGGCTACACCTTC; CDR3aa: CASSEDLYGYTF
abundance: -; j_gene: TRBJ1-2; v_gene: TRBV29-1; d_gene: -; CDR3nt: TGCAGCGTTGAGTACGACAGTCTTCATGGCTACACCTTC; CDR3aa: CSVEYDSLHGYTF
abundance: medium-sized; j_gene: TRBJ2-2; v_gene: TRBV6-1; d_gene: -; CDR3nt: TGTGCCAGCAGTGAAGTTCCAGGGCGGACCGGGGAGCTGTTTTTT; CDR3aa: CASSEVPGRTGELFF
abundance: -; j_gene: TRBJ1-1; v_gene: TRBV7-9; d_gene: -; CDR3nt: TGTGCCAGCGAGGTAGGGGAGGACACTGAAGCTTTCTTT; CDR3aa: CASEVGEDTEAFF
abundance: -; j_gene: TRBJ2-5; v_gene: TRBV5-6; d_gene: TRBD1; CDR3nt: TGTGCCAGCAGCTTGGGCGCAGGGGGAGCAGAGACCCAGTACTTC; CDR3aa: CASSLGAGGAETQYF
abundance: -; j_gene: TRBJ1-2; v_gene: TRBV5-5; d_gene: TRBD1; CDR3nt: TGTGCCAGCAGCTTGGAAGGGACAGGGCCTGGCTACACCTTC; CDR3aa: CASSLEGTGPGYTF
abundance: -; j_gene: TRBJ2-7; v_gene: TRBV9; d_gene: TRBD1; CDR3nt: TGTGCCAGCAGCGGGGACAGTTACGAGCAGTACTTC; CDR3aa: CASSGDSYEQYF
abundance: few; j_gene: TRBJ1-2; v_gene: TRBV6-5; d_gene: -; CDR3nt: TGTGCCAGCAGTTCACGAGCAGGCCGCTATGGCTACACCTTC; CDR3aa: CASSSRAGRYGYTF
abundance: -; j_gene: TRBJ1-1; v_gene: TRBV9; d_gene: -; CDR3nt: TGTGCCAGCAGCGTAGACGGGGGATCCCCATACGATTGGGCTTTCTTT; CDR3aa: CASSVDGGSPYDWAFF
abundance: -; j_gene: TRBJ1-2; v_gene: TRBV9; d_gene: -; CDR3nt: TGTGCCAGCAGCGTTGGACAGCCAGGAAAGAGAAACTATGGCTACACCTTC; CDR3aa: CASSVGQPGKRNYGYTF
abundance: many; j_gene: TRBJ1-5; v_gene: TRBV19; d_gene: -; CDR3nt: TGTGCCAGTAGTATCGGGGGTTTGAAGCCCCAGCATTTT; CDR3aa: CASSIGGLKPQHF
abundance: -; j_gene: TRBJ1-1; v_gene: TRBV5-1; d_gene: -; CDR3nt: TGCGCCAGCAGACTGACGTACACCACTGAAGCTTTCTTT; CDR3aa: CASRLTYTTEAFF
abundance: -; j_gene: TRBJ1-1; v_gene: TRBV5-4; d_gene: -; CDR3nt: TGTGCCAGCAGCCATCACGGGGGCAACACTGAAGCTTTCTTT; CDR3aa: CASSHHGGNTEAFF
abundance: -; j_gene: TRBJ2-5; v_gene: TRBV7-9; d_gene: TRBD2; CDR3nt: TGTGCCAGCAGCCCCGCTCCCCTAGCGGGGTTGGAGACCCAGTACTTC; CDR3aa: CASSPAPLAGLETQYF
abundance: -; j_gene: TRBJ1-5; v_gene: TRBV7-9; d_gene: -; CDR3nt: TGTGCCAGCAGCCCCCCCAATCAGCCCCAGCATTTT; CDR3aa: CASSPPNQPQHF
abundance: -; j_gene: TRBJ2-7; v_gene: TRBV7-9; d_gene: -; CDR3nt: TGTGCCAGCAGCTTAGGATACAACGAGCAGTACTTC; CDR3aa: CASSLGYNEQYF
abundance: -; j_gene: TRBJ2-7; v_gene: TRBV2; d_gene: -; CDR3nt: TGTGCCCTCCGGGACGTAATCTCCTACGAGCAGTACTTC; CDR3aa: CALRDVISYEQYF
abundance: -; j_gene: TRBJ2-7; v_gene: TRBV5-5; d_gene: -; CDR3nt: TGTGCCAGCAGCTCGAGAACAGGGCAACAGTTCTACGAGCAGTACTTC; CDR3aa: CASSSRTGQQFYEQYF
abundance: -; j_gene: TRBJ2-2; v_gene: TRBV6-5; d_gene: -; CDR3nt: TGTGCCAGCAGTTCCCGGGCCGACACCGGGGAGCTGTTTTTT; CDR3aa: CASSSRADTGELFF
abundance: -; j_gene: TRBJ2-5; v_gene: TRBV9; d_gene: -; CDR3nt: TGTGCCAGCAGCGACCCCCCCTGGGACAAAAAAGAGACCCAGTACTTC; CDR3aa: CASSDPPWDKKETQYF
abundance: -; j_gene: TRBJ1-2; v_gene: TRBV5-4; d_gene: TRBD1; CDR3nt: TGTGCCAGCAGCATACCGCCGGGGGACAGTAACTATGGCTACACCTTC; CDR3aa: CASSIPPGDSNYGYTF
abundance: -; j_gene: TRBJ1-6; v_gene: TRBV2; d_gene: TRBD1; CDR3nt: TGTGCCAGCAGTGAAGTTTCTCAGGGGGGAAATTCACCCCTCCACTTT; CDR3aa: CASSEVSQGGNSPLHF
abundance: -; j_gene: TRBJ2-7; v_gene: TRBV7-9; d_gene: -; CDR3nt: TGTGCCAGCAGCCAAGATCGGGAAATGGACCGAAACTACGAGCAGTACTTC; CDR3aa: CASSQDREMDRNYEQYF
abundance: few; j_gene: TRBJ2-3; v_gene: TRBV19; d_gene: -; CDR3nt: TGTGCCAGCTCAAACCCATTAGGGAATACGCAGTATTTT; CDR3aa: CASSNPLGNTQYF
abundance: -; j_gene: TRBJ1-2; v_gene: TRBV9; d_gene: -; CDR3nt: TGTGCCAGCAGCGTAGGTGCAGGGGAGAGTAACTATGGCTACACCTTC; CDR3aa: CASSVGAGESNYGYTF
abundance: once; j_gene: TRBJ2-4; v_gene: TRBV7-2; d_gene: TRBD1; CDR3nt: TGTGCCAGCAGCTTAGTTCTTTACAGGGGGGAACGGCAGTACTTC; CDR3aa: CASSLVLYRGERQYF
abundance: -; j_gene: TRBJ2-5; v_gene: TRBV6-6; d_gene: -; CDR3nt: TGTGCCAGCAGTTTGACAGGAGGATACCAAGAGACCCAGTACTTC; CDR3aa: CASSLTGGYQETQYF
abundance: medium-sized; j_gene: TRBJ1-2; v_gene: TRBV7-9; d_gene: -; CDR3nt: TGTGCCAGCAGCTTATATGATGATGGGAATGGCTACACCTTC; CDR3aa: CASSLYDDGNGYTF
abundance: medium-sized; j_gene: TRBJ2-6; v_gene: TRBV6-1; d_gene: -; CDR3nt: TGTGCCAGCAGGATCAGGGACTCTGGGGCCAACGTCCTGACTTTC; CDR3aa: CASRIRDSGANVLTF
abundance: once; j_gene: TRBJ2-3; v_gene: TRBV5-4; d_gene: -; CDR3nt: TGTGCCAGCAGCTTCTCCGCAAGGGTAGATTCAGATACGCAGTATTTT; CDR3aa: CASSFSARVDSDTQYF
abundance: -; j_gene: TRBJ1-1; v_gene: TRBV19; d_gene: -; CDR3nt: TGTGCCAGTAGTACCTTCTCCACAGGGTCCACTGAAGCTTTCTTT; CDR3aa: CASSTFSTGSTEAFF
abundance: -; j_gene: TRBJ1-1; v_gene: TRBV28; d_gene: -; CDR3nt: TGTGCCGCCTCAGGGGTTATGAACACTGAAGCTTTCTTT; CDR3aa: CAASGVMNTEAFF
abundance: -; j_gene: TRBJ2-2; v_gene: TRBV5-6; d_gene: TRBD1; CDR3nt: TGTGCCAGCGACAGGGGTTCCACCGGGGAGCTGTTTTTT; CDR3aa: CASDRGSTGELFF
abundance: -; j_gene: TRBJ2-7; v_gene: TRBV5-4; d_gene: -; CDR3nt: TGTGCCAGCAGCTTCCGATACTCCTACGAGCAGTACTTC; CDR3aa: CASSFRYSYEQYF
abundance: -; j_gene: TRBJ2-7; v_gene: TRBV28; d_gene: TRBD1; CDR3nt: TGTGCCAGCAGTCAGGGGGCAGTTTACGAGCAGTACTTC; CDR3aa: CASSQGAVYEQYF